This TCR beta chain was recorded in a study of T cell repertoires in cytomegalovirus infection. Notes on the study in general: CMV carriers having the relevant HLA were flagged by cumulative public TCR beta family frequency.

There are 12 residues in the CDR3. V was cut by 8 bases and J by 2 bases, with 9 bases left in between. Germline V gene sequence: CDR1 SEHNR, CDR2 FQNEAQ (reference sequence). Via MiXCR, TCRdb re-called the reads, giving one row per CDR3 protein. This sample yields roughly 730,000 distinct CDR3 sequences, of which around a third are seen a single time; 15% to 20% belongs to the top ten. This clonotype has more than one count but fewer than ten. Its antigen is currently unknown. This sample comprised cultured PBMCs, obtained from culture after CMV antigen stimulation. This sequence originates from a human donor in good health (CMV status not recorded). Some clones in this sample may be carry-over from other donors' samples. The chain joins TRBV7-9 to TRBJ2-5; D not resolved. This CDR3 is CASAKMQETQYF. The CDR3 coding sequence is TGTGCCAGCGCCAAGATGCAAGAGACCCAGTACTTC.